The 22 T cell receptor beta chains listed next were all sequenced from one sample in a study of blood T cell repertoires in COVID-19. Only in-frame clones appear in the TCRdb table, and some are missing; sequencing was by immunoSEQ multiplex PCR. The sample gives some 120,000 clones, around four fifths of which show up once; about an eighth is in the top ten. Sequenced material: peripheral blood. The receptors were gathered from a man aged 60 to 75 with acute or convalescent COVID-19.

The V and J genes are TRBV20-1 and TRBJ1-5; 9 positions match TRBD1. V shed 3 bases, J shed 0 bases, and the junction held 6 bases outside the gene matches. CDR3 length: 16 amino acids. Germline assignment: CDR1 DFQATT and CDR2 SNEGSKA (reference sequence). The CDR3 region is CSASPGTGYSNQPQHF. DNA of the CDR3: TGCAGTGCTAGTCCCGGGACAGGGTATAGCAATCAGCCCCAGCATTTT.

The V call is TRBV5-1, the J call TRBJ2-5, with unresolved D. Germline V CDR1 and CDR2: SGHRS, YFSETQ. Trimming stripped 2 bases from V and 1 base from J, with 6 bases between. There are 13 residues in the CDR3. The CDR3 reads CASSFLVQETQYF. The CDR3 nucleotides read TGCGCCAGCAGCTTCTTAGTCCAAGAGACCCAGTACTTC.

The CDR3 loop is CASSQVGDTDTQYF. The CDR3 DNA reads TGCGCCAGCAGCCAAGTAGGGGACACAGATACGCAGTATTTT. The rearrangement joins TRBV4-1 to TRBJ2-3; D might be TRBD1 (5 bases). CDR1 and CDR2 from the germline V gene are MGHRA and YSYEKL. Trimming took 1 base from V and 2 from J, leaving 7 bases between them. The CDR3 extends over 14 amino acids.

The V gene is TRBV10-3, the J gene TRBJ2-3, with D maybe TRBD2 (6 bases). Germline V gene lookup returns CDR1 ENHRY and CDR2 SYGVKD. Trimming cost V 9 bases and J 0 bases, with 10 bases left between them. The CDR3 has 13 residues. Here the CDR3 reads CAMRTISTDTQYF. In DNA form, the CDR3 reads TGTGCCATGCGGACTATAAGCACAGATACGCAGTATTTT.

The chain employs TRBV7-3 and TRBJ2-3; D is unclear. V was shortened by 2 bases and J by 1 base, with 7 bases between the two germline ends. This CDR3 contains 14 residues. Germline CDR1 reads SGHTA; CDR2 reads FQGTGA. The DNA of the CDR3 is TGTGCCAGCAGCTTACGCGGCCGCACAGATACGCAGTATTTT. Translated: CASSLRGRTDTQYF.

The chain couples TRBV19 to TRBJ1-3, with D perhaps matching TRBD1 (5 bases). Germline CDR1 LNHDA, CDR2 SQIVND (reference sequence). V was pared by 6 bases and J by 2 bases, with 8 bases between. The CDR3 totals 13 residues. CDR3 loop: CASRQGAGNTIYF. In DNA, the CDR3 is TGTGCCAGTAGGCAGGGCGCTGGAAACACCATATATTTT.

This chain's CDR3 is CAWSFRGWNTEAFF. CDR3 nucleotides: TGTGCCTGGAGTTTCAGGGGGTGGAACACTGAAGCTTTCTTT. V gene TRBV30 combines with J gene TRBJ1-1; 7 nucleotides agree with TRBD1. Germline lookup yields CDR1 GTSNPN and CDR2 SVGIG (reference sequence). V lost 2 bases, J lost 1 base, and 4 bases stayed unmatched. This CDR3 has 14 amino acids.

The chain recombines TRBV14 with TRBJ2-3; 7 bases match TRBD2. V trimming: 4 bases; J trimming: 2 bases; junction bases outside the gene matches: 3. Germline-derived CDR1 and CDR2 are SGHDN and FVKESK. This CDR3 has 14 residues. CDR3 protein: CASSPTSVTDTQYF. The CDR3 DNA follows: TGTGCCAGCAGCCCAACTAGCGTCACAGATACGCAGTATTTT.

The CDR3 reads CASSLTGTSYNEQFF. The DNA for the CDR3 is TGTGCCAGCAGCTTAACGGGAACGTCCTACAATGAGCAGTTCTTC. V and J are TRBV11-1 and TRBJ2-1, with D possibly TRBD2 on 5 matching bases. V was clipped by 2 bases and J by 1 base, with 9 bases between them. The CDR3 spans 15 residues. Germline assignment: CDR1 SGHAT and CDR2 FQDESV (reference sequence).

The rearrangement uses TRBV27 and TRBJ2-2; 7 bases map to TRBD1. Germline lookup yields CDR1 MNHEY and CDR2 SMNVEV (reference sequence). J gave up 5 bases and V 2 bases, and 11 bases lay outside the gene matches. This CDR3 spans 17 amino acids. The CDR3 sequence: CASSLKGLGQRTGELFF. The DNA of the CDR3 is TGTGCCAGCAGTTTAAAGGGTCTGGGACAGAGGACCGGGGAGCTGTTTTTT.

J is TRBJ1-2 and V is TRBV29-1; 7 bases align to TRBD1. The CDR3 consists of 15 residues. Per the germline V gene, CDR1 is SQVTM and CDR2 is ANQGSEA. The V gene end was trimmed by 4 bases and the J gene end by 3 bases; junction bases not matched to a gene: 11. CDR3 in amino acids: CSVGLTGRKDYGYTF. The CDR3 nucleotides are TGCAGCGTTGGGCTGACAGGGAGGAAAGACTATGGCTACACCTTC.

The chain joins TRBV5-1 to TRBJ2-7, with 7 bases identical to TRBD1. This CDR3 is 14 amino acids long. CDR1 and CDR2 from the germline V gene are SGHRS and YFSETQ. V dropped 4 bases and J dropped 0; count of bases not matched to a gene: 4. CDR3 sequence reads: CASSPQGPSYEQYF. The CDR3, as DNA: TGCGCCAGCAGCCCACAGGGGCCCTCCTACGAGCAGTACTTC. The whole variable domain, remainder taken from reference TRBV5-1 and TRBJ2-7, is KAGVTQTPRYLIKTRGQQVTLSCSPISGHRSVSWYQQTPGQGLQFLFEYFSETQRNKGNFPGRFSGRQFSNSRSEMNVSTLELGDSALYLCASSPQGPSYEQYFGPGTRLTVT.

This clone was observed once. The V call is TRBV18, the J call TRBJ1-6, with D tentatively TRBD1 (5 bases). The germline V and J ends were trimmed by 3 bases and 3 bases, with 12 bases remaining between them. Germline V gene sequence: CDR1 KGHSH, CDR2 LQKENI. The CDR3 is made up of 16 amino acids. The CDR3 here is CASSPQGGDYNSPLHF. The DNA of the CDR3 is TGTGCCAGCTCACCTCAAGGAGGGGACTATAATTCACCCCTCCACTTT.

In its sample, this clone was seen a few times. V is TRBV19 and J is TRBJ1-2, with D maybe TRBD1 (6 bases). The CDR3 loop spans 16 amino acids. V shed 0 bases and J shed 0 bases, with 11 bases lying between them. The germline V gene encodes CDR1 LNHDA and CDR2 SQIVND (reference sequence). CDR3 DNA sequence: TGTGCCAGTAGTATAGATCGGGACACGGCTAACTATGGCTACACCTTC. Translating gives CASSIDRDTANYGYTF.

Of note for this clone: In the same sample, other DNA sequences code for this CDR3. The CDR3 protein is CATSRDLAGVGNEQFF. Here the CDR3 DNA reads TGTGCCACCAGCAGGGACTTGGCGGGAGTAGGAAATGAGCAGTTCTTC. The J gene is TRBJ2-1, the V gene TRBV15, with TRBD2 identical over 7 bases. Per germline, CDR1 LNHNV and CDR2 YYDKDF (reference sequence). The CDR3 is 16 residues long. V gave up 3 bases and J gave up 7 bases; unmatched junction bases: 12. The full variable domain, its missing parts supplied by reference TRBV15 and TRBJ2-1, is DAMVIQNPRYQVTQFGKPVTLSCSQTLNHNVMYWYQQKSSQAPKLLFHYYDKDFNNEADTPDNFQSRRPNTSFCFLDIRSPGLGDTAMYLCATSRDLAGVGNEQFFGPGTRLTVL.

The CDR3 DNA follows: TGCGCCAGCAGCCGGACTAGCGTCTTCGATACGCAGTATTTT. Amino acids: CASSRTSVFDTQYF. V gene TRBV4-1 combines with J gene TRBJ2-3; 9 nucleotides line up with TRBD2. CDR1 is MGHRA and CDR2 is YSYEKL in the germline V gene. V gave up 4 bases and J gave up 6 bases; unmatched junction bases: 5. The CDR3 sequence is 14 residues long.

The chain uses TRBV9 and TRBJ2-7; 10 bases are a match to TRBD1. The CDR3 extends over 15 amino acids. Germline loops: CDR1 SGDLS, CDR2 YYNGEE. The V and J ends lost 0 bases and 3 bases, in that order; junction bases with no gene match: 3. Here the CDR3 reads CASSVGDRGGYEQYF. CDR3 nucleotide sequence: TGTGCCAGCAGCGTAGGGGACAGGGGTGGCTACGAGCAGTACTTC.

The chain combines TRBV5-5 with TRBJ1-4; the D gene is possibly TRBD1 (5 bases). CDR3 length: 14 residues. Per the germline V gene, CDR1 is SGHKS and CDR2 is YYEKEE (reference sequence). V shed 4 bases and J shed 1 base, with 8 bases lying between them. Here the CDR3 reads CASSVGGTNEKLFF. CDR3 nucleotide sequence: TGTGCCAGCAGCGTCGGGGGAACTAATGAAAAACTGTTTTTT.

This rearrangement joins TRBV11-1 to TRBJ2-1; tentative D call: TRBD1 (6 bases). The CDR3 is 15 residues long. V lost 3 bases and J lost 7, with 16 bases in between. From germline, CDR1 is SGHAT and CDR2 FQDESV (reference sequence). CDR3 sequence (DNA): TGTGCCAGCAGCTTGAGCGGCCGCAGGGGAAATGAGCAGTTCTTC. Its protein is CASSLSGRRGNEQFF.

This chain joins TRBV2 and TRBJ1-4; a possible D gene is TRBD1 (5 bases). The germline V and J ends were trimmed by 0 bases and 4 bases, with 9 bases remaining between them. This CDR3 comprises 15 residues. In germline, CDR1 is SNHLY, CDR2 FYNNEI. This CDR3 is CASSEARDSNEKLFF. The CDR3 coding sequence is TGTGCCAGCAGTGAAGCGCGCGACAGTAATGAAAAACTGTTTTTT.

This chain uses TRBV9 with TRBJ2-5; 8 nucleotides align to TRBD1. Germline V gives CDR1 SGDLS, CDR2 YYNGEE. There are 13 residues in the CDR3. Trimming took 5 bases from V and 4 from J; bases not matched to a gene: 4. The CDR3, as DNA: TGTGCCAGCAGTCGGACAGGGCCAGAGACCCAGTACTTC. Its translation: CASSRTGPETQYF.

As DNA, the CDR3 is TGTGCCAGCAGTTTATTCCCCAAGGGGTGGCCTAATACGCAGTATTTT. Its translation: CASSLFPKGWPNTQYF. This chain uses TRBV28 with TRBJ2-3, with D tentatively TRBD1 (5 bases). There are 16 residues in the CDR3. V was pared by 1 base and J by 7 bases, with 18 bases between. In germline, CDR1 is MDHEN, CDR2 SYDVKM.